The present TCR beta chain was sequenced within a study of CD8 T cells in ankylosing spondylitis. Study conclusions and caveats: Ankylosing spondylitis blood appeared to carry a characteristic TCR beta motif of roughly eight highly homologous variants. Previously reported in reactive arthritis synovial fluid and blood were some of the motif variants. Clones linked to disease were reported to show significant enrichment in matched ankylosing spondylitis synovial fluid. Within peripheral blood, clones linked to disease were CD8+ and relatively rare.

This clonotype was recorded a few times. Its antigen is not known. The CDR3 spans 15 residues. Germline lookup yields CDR1 SNHLY and CDR2 FYNNEI. With V trimmed by 3 bases and J by 6 bases, 7 bases remained unmatched. TCRdb called the 5' RACE reads again in MiXCR, with one record for every CDR3 protein. This table holds under 150,000 distinct CDR3 sequences, under 20% found once. The material sequenced was blood, either unsorted or a sorted T cell fraction (not recorded which). V is TRBV2 and J is TRBJ2-2; 7 positions agree with TRBD2. The sequence derives from a male donor with ankylosing spondylitis. The CDR3: CASSERAGVPGELFF. CDR3 in DNA: TGTGCCAGCAGTGAGAGGGCGGGAGTGCCCGGGGAGCTGTTTTTT.